These T cell receptor beta chains were read from a single sample in a study of T cells in Graves' hyperthyroidism and ophthalmopathy. Using its own MiXCR run on the multiplex PCR reads, TCRdb lists one record per CDR3 protein. Altogether some 740,000 distinct CDR3 sequences are present, less than 15% being singletons, with the ten largest covering 9.5% to 13%. The specimen sequenced was blood. These TCRs come from a woman in her late teens or twenties with Graves' hyperthyroidism. Each CDR3 is given with its conserved first and last residue. Each record gives: clone size, V gene, CDR3 protein. Clone size is not always given. Where it is, it says once, few, many or a class for expanded clones.

many	TRBV7-9	CASSPKTGNNYNEQFF
many	TRBV7-8	CASSPRDKGGSDTQYF
many	TRBV11-2	CASSSGLLSYEQYF
.	TRBV19	CASSITVTNQPQHF
many	TRBV4-3	CASSQDRGETQYF
few	TRBV15	CATSRAGTYQPQHF
many	TRBV12-3/TRBV12-4	CASSFPQGEGPYNEQFF
many	TRBV7-9	CASSYPGLAAEQYF
.	TRBV6-1	CASSEDPRLAGDTDTQYF
few	TRBV24-1	CATSDFRPGGRNNEQFF
.	TRBV20-1	CSARGQDRDLLSGNTIYF
.	TRBV18	CASSPSLIWTGDSYEQYF
.	TRBV14	CASSQGPGQSTDTQYF
few	TRBV27	CASSQGSSAMGYTF
many	TRBV29-1	CSVRGVQRGNEQFF
many	TRBV29-1	CSAWTGMKTQYF
many	TRBV12-3/TRBV12-4	CASSGGGNGELFF
few	TRBV6-1	CASSYTRQREADPGELFF
many	TRBV5-6	CASSLELTGQRNIQYF
.	TRBV12-3/TRBV12-4	CASSLGASEKLFF